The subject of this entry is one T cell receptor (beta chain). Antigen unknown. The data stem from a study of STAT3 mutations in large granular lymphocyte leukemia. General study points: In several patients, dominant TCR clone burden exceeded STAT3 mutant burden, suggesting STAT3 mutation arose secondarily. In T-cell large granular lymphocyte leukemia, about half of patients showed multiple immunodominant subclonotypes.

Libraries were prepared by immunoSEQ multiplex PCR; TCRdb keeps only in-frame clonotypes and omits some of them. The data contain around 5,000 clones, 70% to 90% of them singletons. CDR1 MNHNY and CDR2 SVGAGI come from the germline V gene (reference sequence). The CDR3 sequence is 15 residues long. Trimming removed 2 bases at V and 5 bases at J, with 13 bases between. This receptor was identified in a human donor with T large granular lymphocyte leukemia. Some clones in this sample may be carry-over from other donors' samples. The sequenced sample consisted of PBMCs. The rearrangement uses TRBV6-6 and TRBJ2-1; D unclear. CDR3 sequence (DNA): TGTGCCAGCAGTTACCCGTTAGCCAGAGACAATGAGCAGTTCTTC. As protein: CASSYPLARDNEQFF.